A few counts support the clone carrying this T cell receptor beta chain. Its antigen remains unidentified. The data were obtained in a study of identical twins. Study results and caveats: Conclusions relied on cross-sectional statistical analysis, not following the same donors.

Among all donors, each was a healthy Caucasian. MiXCR, applied by TCRdb to the 5' RACE reads, yields one record per CDR3 protein. The table includes some 240,000 distinct CDR3 sequences, around 8.8% detected once. These records were also assigned to another study, of yellow fever vaccine responses in identical twins.

The sample comprised CD8+ T cells sorted from blood. This TCR derives from a woman aged 18-35 years in good health.

CDR3 in amino acids: CASSLSRVGDEQYF. CDR3 nucleotides: TGTGCCAGCAGTTTATCGCGGGTCGGGGACGAGCAGTACTTC. This chain connects TRBV27 to TRBJ2-7; TRBD2 might be the D (5 bases). Germline V CDR1 and CDR2: MNHEY, SMNVEV (reference sequence). This CDR3 is built from 14 residues. Trimming removed 0 bases at V and 5 bases at J, with 11 bases between.